The 10 T cell receptor beta chains given below trace back to one sample, sequenced in a study of CD8 T cells in ankylosing spondylitis. Study conclusions and caveats: Made up of about eight highly homologous variants, a TCR beta motif appeared characteristic of ankylosing spondylitis blood.

These TCRs are of unknown antigen specificity. TCRdb recomputed calls from the 5' RACE reads with MiXCR, one row per CDR3 protein. The sample records approximately 540,000 distinct CDR3 sequences, 12% being singletons. Sequencing input: blood, either unsorted or a sorted T cell fraction (not recorded which). All receptors come from a male donor with ankylosing spondylitis.

This clonotype was seen ten or more times. The chain joins TRBV20-1 to TRBJ2-7, with 8 bases lining up with TRBD2. The germline V gene encodes CDR1 DFQATT and CDR2 SNEGSKA (reference sequence). This CDR3 is built from 16 residues. The DNA for the CDR3 is TGCAGCGGCGCGGAACCAAGGTCGGGAGGGCCCAACGAGCAGTACTTC. Translated, it gives CSGAEPRSGGPNEQYF.

The rearrangement joins TRBV11-2 to TRBJ2-7; possibly TRBD2 for D (6 bases). V was trimmed by 5 bases and J by 3 bases, leaving 14 bases between them. Germline values: CDR1 SGHAT, CDR2 FQNNGV. The CDR3 sequence is 14 residues long. The CDR3 bases are TGTGCCAGCAGCCCACTTACTAGCATCTACGAGCAGTACTTC. Protein sequence: CASSPLTSIYEQYF. Full variable domain (rest looked up from reference TRBV11-2 and TRBJ2-7): EAGVAQSPRYKIIEKRQSVAFWCNPISGHATLYWYQQILGQGPKLLIQFQNNGVVDDSQLPKDRFSAERLKGVDSTLKIQPAKLEDSAVYLCASSPLTSIYEQYFGPGTRLTVT.

This clonotype was observed a few times. The rearrangement joins TRBV2 to TRBJ2-4, with 8 bases lining up with TRBD1. The V segment lost 8 bases and the J segment 7 bases; nucleotides outside the gene matches: 13. The CDR3 covers 15 residues. Germline V lookup: CDR1 SNHLY, CDR2 FYNNEI. This CDR3 is CASAEFQGAGNIQYF. The CDR3 nucleotides are TGTGCCAGCGCCGAATTTCAGGGGGCGGGGAACATTCAGTACTTC.

The rearrangement links TRBV13 to TRBJ2-1; D is uncertain. Germline V lookup: CDR1 PRHDT, CDR2 FYEKMQ (reference sequence). The CDR3 has 11 residues. With 1 base removed from V and 9 bases from J, the gap between germline ends came to 4 bases. The CDR3 spells CASSLAFEQFF. The CDR3 nucleotides read TGTGCCAGCAGCTTAGCGTTTGAGCAGTTCTTC. Based on the CDR3 plus reference TRBV13 and TRBJ2-1, the full variable domain is AAGVIQSPRHLIKEKRETATLKCYPIPRHDTVYWYQQGPGQDPQFLISFYEKMQSDKGSIPDRFSAQQFSDYHSELNMSSLELGDSALYFCASSLAFEQFFGPGTRLTVL.

This clonotype has just a few counts. The rearrangement uses TRBV5-1 and TRBJ2-3; D unresolved. V lost 4 bases, J lost 1 base, and 13 bases lay in between. The CDR3 has 15 amino acids. Germline-derived CDR1 and CDR2 are SGHRS and YFSETQ. The CDR3 coding sequence is TGCGCCAGCAGCGTCGAAAGGGTGGGCACAGATACGCAGTATTTT. This gives the protein CASSVERVGTDTQYF.

In the case of this clonotype: An end of the junction does not agree with germline; a read error may underlie this. V is TRBV12-3 or TRBV12-4 and J is TRBJ2-1; TRBD1 might be the D (6 bases). This CDR3 is 18 amino acids long. The CDR3 DNA follows: TGTGCCTGCAGTTTTAGCCTCAATACAGGGCCCCAATACAATGAGCAGTTCTTC. It is translated as CACSFSLNTGPQYNEQFF.

The rearrangement joins TRBV30 to TRBJ2-5; TRBD2 agrees at 16 bases. CDR3 length: 15 amino acids. Germline CDR1 is GTSNPN and CDR2 is SVGIG (reference sequence). With V trimmed by 5 bases and J by 3 bases, 3 bases remained unmatched. As DNA, the CDR3 is TGTGCCTGGTTGGGACTAGCGGGAGGGGAAGAGACCCAGTACTTC. It yields the protein CAWLGLAGGEETQYF.

This chain uses TRBV20-1 with TRBJ2-7; TRBD2 is a possible D gene (7 bases). This CDR3 comprises 17 residues. CDR1 and CDR2 from the germline V gene are DFQATT and SNEGSKA (reference sequence). V was clipped by 6 bases and J by 2 bases, with 26 bases between them. CDR3 bases: TGCAGTGCCCCCTCCACACAGGGACGGGGGGCAACCTACGAGCAGTACTTC. Residues: CSAPSTQGRGATYEQYF.

The J gene is TRBJ1-1, the V gene TRBV5-1; 11 nucleotides match TRBD1. After removal of 4 bases from V and 5 bases from J, the junction contained 7 bases not matched to a gene. This CDR3 spans 15 amino acids. Germline assignment: CDR1 SGHRS and CDR2 YFSETQ. As DNA, the CDR3 is TGCGCCAGCAGCCTCGGACAGGGGGCGCGGACTGAAGCTTTCTTT. It encodes CASSLGQGARTEAFF.

This clonotype came up a few times. The CDR3 ends on some other residue instead of the conserved phenylalanine or tryptophan, so this is likely a read error. The chain recombines TRBV12-3 or TRBV12-4 with TRBJ1-5; TRBD1 matches 12 bases. The CDR3 runs to 17 residues. Trimming removed 6 bases from V and 4 bases from J; junction bases left unmatched: 10. The CDR3 nucleotides read TGTGCCAGCAGCACCCCCGGGACAGGGGGCGGGAATCAGCCCCAGCATCTT. It specifies CASSTPGTGGGNQPQHL.